This T cell receptor (beta chain) emerged from a study of cytomegalovirus exposure and HLA in healthy donors. V gave up 1 base and J gave up 8 bases, with 18 bases separating them. The germline gives CDR1 MGHRA, CDR2 YSYEKL. The CDR3 has 16 amino acids. The PCR employed 60 Vbeta primers together with 13 Jbeta primers. TCRdb's table, derived via immunoSEQ multiplex PCR, lists solely in-frame clones and lacks some. The sample yields some 140,000 clones, just under 90% seen once. The gene calls are TRBV4-1 and TRBJ1-5; D perhaps matches TRBD1 (5 bases). The sample comprised PBMCs. The TCR originated in a woman aged 25 to 45 in good health and CMV-seronegative. The CDR3 DNA reads TGCGCCAGCAGCCAAGCCCAGATAGGGGCCGTGGAGCCCCAGCATTTT. Residues: CASSQAQIGAVEPQHF.